What follows are 29 T cell receptor beta chains derived from one specimen sequenced in a study of regulatory T cells in long-lasting Graves disease. Combining iRepertoire HTBI primers with Arm-PCR of CDR3 regions, the authors built TCR beta libraries. A single record per CDR3 protein comes from TCRdb applying MiXCR to the multiplex PCR reads. The sample has roughly 430,000 distinct CDR3 sequences, 21% seen once. Indicated time point: persistent/refractory GD, antithyroid drugs over 5 years with positive TRAb. There was RNA extracted from PBMCs, and the TCR library was made from it. The specimen comprised peripheral blood mononuclear cells (PBMCs), sampled when the disease was refractory, from a patient treated with antithyroid drugs. These receptor sequences come from a female donor with Graves disease.

Comment on this clonotype: One base away lies a much larger clone, so this may be a sequencing read error. The chain uses TRBV28 and TRBJ1-5; 7 bases align to TRBD1. Germline values: CDR1 MDHEN, CDR2 SYDVKM. The V segment lost 6 bases and the J segment 5 bases; nucleotides outside the gene matches: 7. There are 14 residues in the CDR3. The CDR3 region is CASRGDRSHQPQHF. CDR3 DNA: TGTGCCAGCAGGGGGGACAGATCCCATCAGCCCCAGCATTTT.

This chain joins TRBV2 and TRBJ1-6; D gene unclear. Trimming pared 6 bases from V and 10 bases from J, leaving 22 bases between. Per germline, CDR1 SNHLY and CDR2 FYNNEI. This CDR3 is built from 16 residues. The CDR3 reads CASSLAGWGQGSPLHF. For the CDR3, the DNA is TGTGCCAGCAGCCTCGCGGGTTGGGGTCAAGGATCACCCCTCCACTTT.

The gene calls are TRBV7-8 and TRBJ1-3; D possibly corresponds to TRBD1 (6 bases). Trimming took 5 bases from V and 2 from J, leaving 13 bases between them. The CDR3 consists of 15 residues. Germline loops: CDR1 SGHVS, CDR2 FQNEAQ. Written as DNA, the CDR3 is TGTGCCAGCAGCCGAGGGGGAAAGGCTGGAAACACCATATATTTT. Its protein product is CASSRGGKAGNTIYF. Together with reference TRBV7-8 and TRBJ1-3, the CDR3 gives the full variable domain: GAGVSQSPRYKVAKRGQDVALRCDPISGHVSLFWYQQALGQGPEFLTYFQNEAQLDKSGLPSDRFFAERPEGSVSTLKIQRTQQEDSAVYLCASSRGGKAGNTIYFGEGSWLTVV.

The chain couples TRBV7-2 to TRBJ2-2, with D perhaps TRBD2 (6 bases). V was clipped by 6 bases and J by 0 bases, with 11 bases between them. CDR3 length: 15 residues. Germline V gene lookup returns CDR1 SGHTA and CDR2 FQGNSA. CDR3 DNA: TGTGCCAGCAGAGAGGGGACTCCGAACACCGGGGAGCTGTTTTTT. Translating it yields CASREGTPNTGELFF.

The chain has TRBV27 and TRBJ1-5; D is unresolved. V dropped 3 bases and J dropped 1 base, with 7 bases sitting between them. The germline V gene has CDR1 MNHEY and CDR2 SMNVEV (reference sequence). The CDR3 is 14 amino acids. In nucleotides, the CDR3 is TGTGCCAGCAGTTTGACACGCAGCAATCAGCCCCAGCATTTT. Its translation is CASSLTRSNQPQHF.

V is TRBV4-1 and J is TRBJ1-1; D gene uncertain. Germline CDR1 reads MGHRA; CDR2 reads YSYEKL. This CDR3 comprises 14 residues. V gave up 0 bases and J gave up 6 bases, with 11 bases separating them. Written as DNA, the CDR3 is TGCGCCAGCAGCCAAGAAAAATTGGGAGCTGAAGCTTTCTTT. It translates to CASSQEKLGAEAFF.

The V and J genes are TRBV12-3 or TRBV12-4 and TRBJ1-6, with unresolved D. The CDR3 extends over 12 amino acids. V was shortened by 6 bases and J by 7 bases, with 7 bases between the two germline ends. The CDR3: CASSAPNSPLHF. Here the CDR3 DNA reads TGTGCCAGCAGCGCGCCGAATTCACCCCTCCACTTT.

This clonotype was seen ten or more times. V usage is TRBV30 and J usage is TRBJ1-4; D gene unclear. The V end was cut by 2 bases, the J end by 7 bases, with 11 bases between. Germline assignment: CDR1 GTSNPN and CDR2 SVGIG (reference sequence). The CDR3 has 13 amino acids. CDR3 residues: CAWSPWGFEKLFF. The DNA of the CDR3 is TGTGCCTGGAGTCCATGGGGATTTGAAAAACTGTTTTTT.

This clonotype has at least ten counts. This chain joins TRBV6-1 and TRBJ1-1; a weak D match, TRBD1 (5 bases). Trimming took 2 bases from V and 7 from J, leaving 14 bases between them. CDR1 is MNHNS and CDR2 is SASEGT in the germline V gene. The CDR3 has 14 residues. The CDR3 reads CASSESIRGREAFF. The CDR3 DNA reads TGTGCCAGCAGTGAATCTATCCGGGGCCGTGAAGCTTTCTTT.

The sample holds many counts of this clonotype. This clone may be a read error of a much larger clone one base away. The CDR3 DNA is TGTGCCAGCAGTTTAATGTACGAGCAGTACTTC. As protein: CASSLMYEQYF. The chain employs TRBV12-3 or TRBV12-4 and TRBJ2-7; no definite D call. This CDR3 contains 11 residues. Trimming shortened V by 2 bases and J by 4 bases, and 3 bases separated the two germline ends.

Only a few counts were recorded for this clonotype. A much larger clone differs by one base, so this may be a read error. This chain links TRBV27 with TRBJ2-2, with a tentative D call TRBD1 (6 bases). The CDR3 spans 15 residues. Per germline, CDR1 MNHEY and CDR2 SMNVEV (reference sequence). The DNA of the CDR3 is TGTGCCGGCAGTTTTCGAGGGGGGAACACCGGGGAGCTGTTTTTT. Its protein product is CAGSFRGGNTGELFF.

The sample holds a few counts of this clonotype. J is TRBJ1-2 and V is TRBV4-1; D uncertain. This CDR3 spans 16 amino acids. The germline V gene has CDR1 MGHRA and CDR2 YSYEKL. Trimming shortened V by 0 bases and J by 2 bases, and 13 bases separated the two germline ends. CDR3 nucleotide sequence: TGCGCCAGCAGCCAAGATGTGGCAGGACTGAACTATGGCTACACCTTC. It encodes CASSQDVAGLNYGYTF.

The chain has TRBV10-2 and TRBJ2-2; D remains ambiguous. Germline CDR1 WSHSY, CDR2 SAAADI. This CDR3 comprises 15 residues. With 9 bases removed from V and 3 bases from J, the gap between germline ends came to 17 bases. Written as DNA, the CDR3 is TGCGCCAGTAGAAGGGAAGGCGAGGACACCGGGGAGCTGTTTTTT. This codes for CASRREGEDTGELFF.

This clonotype has ten or more counts. The gene calls are TRBV27 and TRBJ2-2; D not resolved. The CDR3 totals 15 residues. Trimming stripped 0 bases from V and 0 bases from J, with 5 bases between. CDR1 and CDR2 from the germline V gene are MNHEY and SMNVEV (reference sequence). CDR3 nucleotide sequence: TGTGCCAGCAGTTTATCCTACGCGAACACCGGGGAGCTGTTTTTT. Encoded protein: CASSLSYANTGELFF.

The V call is TRBV5-1, the J call TRBJ2-2; D is ambiguous. This CDR3 region has 13 residues. V lost 0 bases and J 10 bases, leaving 10 bases between the germline ends. Germline V gene data show CDR1 as SGHRS and CDR2 as YFSETQ. CDR3 protein: CASSLVPDSELFF. CDR3 coding DNA: TGCGCCAGCAGCTTGGTTCCGGATTCGGAGCTGTTTTTT.

This clonotype was recorded at least ten times. V and J are TRBV20-1 and TRBJ2-1; D is ambiguous. The V gene's germline CDR1 is DFQATT and CDR2 SNEGSKA (reference sequence). The ends were cut back, 3 bases at V and 4 bases at J, with 10 bases in the middle. This CDR3 has 13 residues. The CDR3 DNA reads as TGCAGTGCTAGGACTCAGGTGTACAATGAGCAGTTCTTC. Protein product: CSARTQVYNEQFF.

In this sample, this clonotype turned up many times. The V gene is TRBV12-3 or TRBV12-4, the J gene TRBJ2-7; TRBD1 might be the D (5 bases). The CDR3 spans 13 residues. Trimming stripped 4 bases from V and 2 bases from J, with 9 bases between. The CDR3 loop is CASSYPGTYEQYF. The CDR3 nucleotides are TGTGCCAGCAGTTACCCAGGGACCTACGAGCAGTACTTC.

In its sample, this clonotype was seen many times. The chain couples TRBV6-1 to TRBJ1-4; 7 bases are a match to TRBD1. CDR1 is MNHNS, CDR2 SASEGT, per germline. Trimming removed 8 bases from V and 6 bases from J; junction bases left unmatched: 9. The CDR3 totals 14 residues. CDR3 nucleotide sequence: TGTGCCAGCCAGGGGCGGACAGGTTATGAAAAACTGTTTTTT. Protein product: CASQGRTGYEKLFF.

This clonotype was observed at least ten times. An end of the junction differs from the germline gene, which may be a read error. The chain joins TRBV25-1 to TRBJ2-5; D gene uncertain. The length of the CDR3 is 15 residues. Germline values: CDR1 MGHDK, CDR2 SYGVNS. The CDR3 sequence is CASSPPFPRQEAQYF. The CDR3 DNA is TGTGCCAGCAGTCCCCCGTTTCCACGGCAAGAGGCCCAGTACTTC.

The chain is built from TRBV28 and TRBJ2-1, with 7 bases identical to TRBD2. With V trimmed by 2 bases and J by 7 bases, 8 bases remained unmatched. The CDR3 consists of 15 residues. Germline V CDR1 and CDR2: MDHEN, SYDVKM. CDR3 sequence reads: CASSLASGGRNEQFF. The CDR3 bases are TGTGCCAGCAGTTTAGCTAGCGGAGGAAGAAATGAGCAGTTCTTC. The full variable domain, completed using reference TRBV28 and TRBJ2-1, is DVKVTQSSRYLVKRTGEKVFLECVQDMDHENMFWYRQDPGLGLRLIYFSYDVKMKEKGDIPEGYSVSREKKERFSLILESASTNQTSMYLCASSLASGGRNEQFFGPGTRLTVL.

This clonotype was seen a handful of times. CDR3: CASRIYQTGRGYGYTF. In DNA, the CDR3 is TGTGCCAGCAGGATTTATCAGACAGGGCGGGGCTATGGCTACACCTTC. The rearrangement joins TRBV27 to TRBJ1-2; 7 positions match TRBD1. J gave up 4 bases and V 6 bases, and 14 bases lay outside the gene matches. Germline CDR1 reads MNHEY; CDR2 reads SMNVEV (reference sequence). CDR3 length equals 16 residues.

V usage is TRBV5-4 and J usage is TRBJ1-2, with 7 positions matching TRBD1. Trimming at V came to 4 bases and at J to 5 bases, leaving 14 bases not matched to a gene. The CDR3 sequence is 16 residues long. CDR1 is SGHNT, CDR2 YYREEE, per germline (reference sequence). CDR3 protein: CASSVGYGQVTYGYTF. CDR3 sequence (DNA): TGTGCCAGCAGCGTGGGCTACGGACAGGTGACATATGGCTACACCTTC.

The rearrangement uses TRBV12-3 or TRBV12-4 and TRBJ1-2, with D unclear. The ends were cut back, 5 bases at V and 3 bases at J, with 13 bases in the middle. CDR3 length: 14 residues. CDR3 sequence: CASSVDPPYYGYTF. CDR3 coding DNA: TGTGCCAGCAGTGTGGACCCTCCCTACTATGGCTACACCTTC.

The rearrangement uses TRBV5-1 and TRBJ1-1; D possibly corresponds to TRBD1 (5 bases). Germline CDR1 reads SGHRS; CDR2 reads YFSETQ. This CDR3 region has 20 residues. The V end was cut by 3 bases, the J end by 1 base, with 28 bases between. The CDR3 region is CASSSFTGTGFIRWNTEAFF. The CDR3 coding sequence is TGCGCCAGCAGCTCTTTCACCGGGACTGGATTCATCCGGTGGAACACTGAAGCTTTCTTT.

At least ten counts were recorded for this clonotype. The V call is TRBV28, the J call TRBJ2-7; no definite D call. The length of the CDR3 is 12 residues. Trimming pared 7 bases from V and 2 bases from J, leaving 9 bases between. Germline V gene data show CDR1 as MDHEN and CDR2 as SYDVKM. The CDR3 bases are TGTGCCAGCACACGCGCGGCCTACGAGCAGTACTTC. It translates to CASTRAAYEQYF.

This clonotype has a handful of counts. The chain joins TRBV14 to TRBJ2-5; D not resolved. The germline CDR1 and CDR2 sequences are SGHDN and FVKESK. This CDR3 is built from 15 residues. V was cut by 2 bases and J by 1 base, with 11 bases left in between. In nucleotides, the CDR3 is TGTGCCAGCAGCCAAATAGTACGGGCCCAAGAGACCCAGTACTTC. Translated: CASSQIVRAQETQYF.

There are a few counts of this clonotype. This may stem from a read error, because a much larger clone lies one nucleotide away. The V gene is TRBV7-3, the J gene TRBJ2-5; TRBD2 aligns across 9 bases. The CDR3 totals 14 residues. V was pared by 5 bases and J by 5 bases, with 6 bases of the junction left unmatched. From germline, CDR1 is SGHTA and CDR2 FQGTGA. The CDR3 coding sequence is TGTGCCAGCAGCGGAGGCGGGAGGGAGGAGACCCAGTACTTC. It codes for CASSGGGREETQYF. The full variable domain, rest sourced from reference TRBV7-3 and TRBJ2-5, is GAGVSQTPSNKVTEKGKYVELRCDPISGHTALYWYRQSLGQGPEFLIYFQGTGAADDSGLPNDRFFAVRPEGSVSTLKIQRTERGDSAVYLCASSGGGREETQYFGPGTRLLVL.

A single count supports this clonotype. A single base separates this from a much larger clone, so it may be a read error. This chain joins TRBV28 and TRBJ2-7, with D uncertain. This CDR3 has 14 amino acids. Germline-derived CDR1 and CDR2 are MDHEN and SYDVKM. Between the trimmed V and J ends, which lost 6 bases and 3 bases, there was a span of 15 bases. The CDR3 reads CASREGRQVYEQYF. The CDR3 DNA is TGTGCCAGCAGGGAAGGACGGCAGGTCTACGAGCAGTACTTC.

This clonotype showed up just a few times. This chain links TRBV18 with TRBJ2-3, with D hard to call. CDR1 is KGHSH, CDR2 LQKENI, per germline. There are 12 residues in the CDR3. V shed 3 bases and J shed 4 bases, with 5 bases lying between them. The CDR3 sequence: CASSPFADTQYF. In nucleotides, the CDR3 is TGTGCCAGCTCACCCTTTGCAGATACGCAGTATTTT.